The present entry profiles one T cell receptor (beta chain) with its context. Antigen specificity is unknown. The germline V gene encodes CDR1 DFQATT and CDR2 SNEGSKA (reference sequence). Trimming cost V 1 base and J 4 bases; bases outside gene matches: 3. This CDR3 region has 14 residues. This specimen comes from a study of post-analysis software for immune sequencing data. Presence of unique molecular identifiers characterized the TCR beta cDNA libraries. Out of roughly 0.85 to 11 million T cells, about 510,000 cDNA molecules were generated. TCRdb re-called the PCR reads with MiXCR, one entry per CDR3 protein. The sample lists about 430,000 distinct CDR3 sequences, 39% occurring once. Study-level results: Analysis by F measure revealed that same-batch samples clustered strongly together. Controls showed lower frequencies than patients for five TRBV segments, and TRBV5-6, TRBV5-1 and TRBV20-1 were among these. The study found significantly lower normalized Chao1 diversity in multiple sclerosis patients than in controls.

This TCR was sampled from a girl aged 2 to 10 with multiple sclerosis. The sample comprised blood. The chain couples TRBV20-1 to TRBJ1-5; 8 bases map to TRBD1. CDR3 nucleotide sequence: TGCAGTGCTAGAGCCGGACAGGGAAATCAGCCCCAGCATTTT. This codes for CSARAGQGNQPQHF.